A single sample is the source of the 12 T cell receptor beta chains below, sequenced in a study of T cells after posttransplantation cyclophosphamide. Some clones are missing from TCRdb's copy, which holds only in-frame ones; the method was immunoSEQ multiplex PCR. The sample records roughly 12,000 clones, around 2.1% being singletons. Treatment was busulfan-fludarabine conditioning, a marrow graft, and cyclophosphamide on days +3 and +4. Sequencing was performed on PBMCs, taken after allogeneic stem cell transplant with posttransplant cyclophosphamide. These receptors all come from a young adult male patient who received an allogeneic stem cell transplant from a related donor, was CMV-positive, and had no GVHD. Some T cells may possibly be graft donor cells.

This clone has just a few counts. Mismatch with germline at one junction end may stem from a read error. This chain links TRBV28 with TRBJ1-1; 7 nucleotides align to TRBD1. CDR3 length equals 12 residues. Germline V CDR1 and CDR2: MDHEN, SYDVKM. The CDR3 here is CASSTQGPREIF. Here the CDR3 DNA reads TGTGCCAGCAGTACACAGGGGCCCCGAGAGATCTTT.

V usage is TRBV18 and J usage is TRBJ2-4; possibly TRBD2 for D (5 bases). Germline assignment: CDR1 KGHSH and CDR2 LQKENI. The CDR3 covers 14 residues. V was shortened by 0 bases and J by 11 bases, with 14 bases between the two germline ends. As DNA, the CDR3 is TGTGCCAGCTCACCACCAGTAATATGGGGAGTTCAGTACTTC. Protein product: CASSPPVIWGVQYF. The complete variable domain, with remaining parts taken from reference TRBV18 and TRBJ2-4, reads NAGVMQNPRHLVRRRGQEARLRCSPMKGHSHVYWYRQLPEEGLKFMVYLQKENIIDESGMPKERFSAEFPKEGPSILRIQQVVRGDSAAYFCASSPPVIWGVQYFGAGTRLSVL.

This clone was counted between two and nine times. The germline gene is not matched at one end of the junction; a read error may be the cause. The rearrangement joins TRBV27 to TRBJ2-1; D uncertain. This CDR3 contains 9 residues. CDR1 and CDR2 (germline): MNHEY, SMNVEV (reference sequence). Here the CDR3 reads CAAYNEQFF. CDR3 in DNA: TGTGCCGCCTATAATGAGCAGTTCTTC.

The gene calls are TRBV25-1 and TRBJ2-1; 9 positions agree with TRBD1. Losses at the gene ends were 4 bases for V and 5 bases for J; bases not matched to a gene: 6. The CDR3 consists of 15 residues. Germline-derived CDR1 and CDR2 are MGHDK and SYGVNS. In DNA, the CDR3 is TGTGCCAGCAGTGGCGACAGGGGGGGTGACAATGAGCAGTTCTTC. Translation gives CASSGDRGGDNEQFF. Full variable domain (rest looked up from reference TRBV25-1 and TRBJ2-1): EADIYQTPRYLVIGTGKKITLECSQTMGHDKMYWYQQDPGMELHLIHYSYGVNSTEKGDLSSESTVSRIRTEHFPLTLESARPSHTSQYLCASSGDRGGDNEQFFGPGTRLTVL.

This sequence joins TRBV4-1 and TRBJ2-1; the match to TRBD2 covers 7 bases. The CDR3 spans 15 residues. The germline CDR1 and CDR2 sequences are MGHRA and YSYEKL. Unmatched junction bases numbered 4, after V lost 4 bases and J lost 1 base. CDR3 coding DNA: TGCGCCAGCAGCCCGGGAGCGGGATCCTACAATGAGCAGTTCTTC. Amino acids: CASSPGAGSYNEQFF.

The chain has TRBV4-3 and TRBJ2-7; 10 positions agree with TRBD1. Per germline, CDR1 LGHNA and CDR2 YSLEER. This CDR3 spans 16 amino acids. J lost 2 bases, V lost 3 bases, and 7 bases had no gene match. In DNA form, the CDR3 reads TGCGCCAGCAGCCACCATGCCGGGACAGGGGCCTACGAGCAGTACTTC. Amino acids: CASSHHAGTGAYEQYF.

This chain links TRBV14 with TRBJ2-1; 10 positions match TRBD2. V shed 3 bases, J shed 6 bases, and the junction held 8 bases outside the gene matches. The germline CDR1 and CDR2 sequences are SGHDN and FVKESK. This CDR3 is 16 amino acids long. The CDR3: CASSHVAGGRGNEQFF. DNA of the CDR3: TGTGCCAGCAGCCACGTAGCGGGGGGACGTGGCAATGAGCAGTTCTTC.

In this sample, this clone turned up a few times. The genes are TRBV12-2 and TRBJ2-1; TRBD1 reflects the table's D call only, with no check against the DNA. TRBV12-2 corresponds to a pseudogene. CDR3 length: 14 residues. CDR3 sequence: CASRFPRGNYEQFF. DNA of the CDR3: TGTGCAAGTCGCTTCCCCAGGGGTAACTATGAGCAGTTCTTC.

This clone was detected a few times. This chain connects TRBV30 to TRBJ2-7, with D tentatively TRBD2 (7 bases). The CDR3 totals 15 residues. V gave up 3 bases and J gave up 2 bases, with 17 bases separating them. Per germline, CDR1 GTSNPN and CDR2 SVGIG (reference sequence). The CDR3 coding sequence is TGTGCCTGGAGAAGGGGGGGAGCATTAGCCTACGAGCAGTACTTC. Protein sequence: CAWRRGGALAYEQYF.

This clone has only a few counts. V and J are TRBV29-1 and TRBJ2-3; 7 bases are a match to TRBD1. With 3 bases clipped from V and 3 bases from J, the junction kept 9 bases outside the gene matches. Germline loops: CDR1 SQVTM, CDR2 ANQGSEA. The CDR3 has 15 amino acids. Here the CDR3 reads CSVDLTGSGTDTQYF. CDR3 DNA: TGCAGCGTTGATTTGACAGGGTCGGGGACAGATACGCAGTATTTT.

The chain has TRBV5-1 and TRBJ1-1; D uncertain. Germline V lookup: CDR1 SGHRS, CDR2 YFSETQ. The CDR3 covers 14 residues. V shed 4 bases and J shed 0 bases, with 10 bases lying between them. CDR3 loop: CASSLYSLNTEAFF. The DNA for the CDR3 is TGCGCCAGCAGCCTCTACTCATTGAACACTGAAGCTTTCTTT.

This clone was found a few times. The chain is built from TRBV7-9 and TRBJ2-2; TRBD2 matches at 7 bases. Germline CDR1 reads SEHNR; CDR2 reads FQNEAQ (reference sequence). The V gene end was trimmed by 5 bases and the J gene end by 8 bases; junction bases not matched to a gene: 17. There are 17 residues in the CDR3. CDR3 loop: CASSPTSSTSLAGELFF. The CDR3 DNA is TGTGCCAGCAGCCCGACGTCGTCGACTAGCTTGGCGGGGGAGCTGTTTTTT. The variable domain in full, completed from reference TRBV7-9 and TRBJ2-2, reads DTGVSQNPRHKITKRGQNVTFRCDPISEHNRLYWYRQTLGQGPEFLTYFQNEAQLEKSRLLSDRFSAERPKGSFSTLEIQRTEQGDSAMYLCASSPTSSTSLAGELFFGEGSRLTVL.